Listed below are T cell receptor beta chains from one sample, sequenced in a study of blood T cells in healthy people across ages. TCRdb passed the 5' RACE reads through MiXCR, listing each CDR3 protein once. The sample lists about 690,000 distinct CDR3 sequences, approximately 40% occurring once. The sequencing input was blood. The receptors stem from a man at least 80 years old in good health. The CDR3 runs from the conserved cysteine through the conserved F or W. D genes are given only for firm matches. Clone size is given for some rows only: seen once, a few or many times, or a class if the clone is expanded.

-	few	TRBV28	TRBJ2-1	TGTGCCAGCAGCCTGGGGTCAGTGGGGGCGTACAATGAGCAGTTCTTC	CASSLGSVGAYNEQFF
TRBD2	-	TRBV4-2	TRBJ2-6	TGTGCCAGCAGCCAAGAGGGGGGGGGAGGGTCTGGGGCCAACGTCCTGACTTTC	CASSQEGGGGSGANVLTF
-	-	TRBV15	TRBJ2-1	TGTGCCACCAGCAGAGATACGGGGGTTCTCTCCTACAATGAGCAGTTCTTC	CATSRDTGVLSYNEQFF
-	few	TRBV27	TRBJ2-3	TGTGCCAGCAGTACCCGGGACAAAGGGCCAACAGATACGCAGTATTTT	CASSTRDKGPTDTQYF
-	-	TRBV11-2	TRBJ2-7	TGTGCCAGCAGCTTAGACCGTAGCGTGGACGAGCAGTACTTC	CASSLDRSVDEQYF
-	once	TRBV6-6	TRBJ2-3	TGTGCCAGCAGGCCAGGACGGCCTAGCACAGATACGCAGTATTTT	CASRPGRPSTDTQYF
-	few	TRBV6-2/TRBV6-3	TRBJ1-2	TGTGCCAGCAGGACCACGGACAGTAAATATGGCTACACCTTC	CASRTTDSKYGYTF
TRBD1	many	TRBV5-1	TRBJ2-3	TGCGCCAGCAGCTTGGTCCAGGGGGTCGTCGCAGATACGCAGTATTTT	CASSLVQGVVADTQYF
TRBD2	-	TRBV6-1	TRBJ2-1	TGTGCCAGCAGCTGGGGACTAGCGGGGCGACTACAGAATGAGCAGTTCTTC	CASSWGLAGRLQNEQFF
TRBD2	few	TRBV4-2	TRBJ2-3	TGTGCCAGCAGCCCTAACAGCGGGAGTCTGGCAGATACGCAGTATTTT	CASSPNSGSLADTQYF
-	few	TRBV10-2	TRBJ2-2	TGCGCCAGCAGTGAGAGCGGAGGTAGGACCGGGGAGCTGTTTTTT	CASSESGGRTGELFF
TRBD1	-	TRBV6-1	TRBJ1-1	TGTGCCAGCAAAGACACAGGGGGCACTGAAGCTTTCTTT	CASKDTGGTEAFF
-	-	TRBV20-1	TRBJ2-7	TGCAGTGCTAGACCCCGCCCCCCAGACGAGCAGTACTTC	CSARPRPPDEQYF
TRBD1	-	TRBV20-1	TRBJ2-1	TGCAGTGCTAGAGATGACAGGGTGGTGTTCTTC	CSARDDRVVFF
-	many	TRBV20-1	TRBJ2-5	TGCAGTGCTAGCCTGGCAGGGACTTCAGGTTTGGAGACCCAGTACTTC	CSASLAGTSGLETQYF
TRBD2	-	TRBV2	TRBJ2-7	TGTGCCAGCAGTGATTGGCGGGAGGGCCCTACCGAGCAGTACTTC	CASSDWREGPTEQYF
-	few	TRBV15	TRBJ2-1	TGTGCCACCAGCAGAGGGTCCATGGGAGGGCAGTTCTTC	CATSRGSMGGQFF
-	-	TRBV4-3	TRBJ2-2	TGCGCCAGCAGCCCGGGTAGAGGGCCCCGGGAGCTGTTTTTT	CASSPGRGPRELFF
TRBD1	few	TRBV7-9	TRBJ1-5	TGTGCCAGCAGCAGGGGGACAGGAGATAGCAATCAGCCCCAGCATTTT	CASSRGTGDSNQPQHF
TRBD1	-	TRBV2	TRBJ2-1	TGTGCCAGCAGTGGCCAGACAGGGGGCTACAATGAGCAGTTCTTC	CASSGQTGGYNEQFF
TRBD1	-	TRBV20-1	TRBJ2-3	TGCAGTGCCTCGGGACAGACCACAGATACGCAGTATTTT	CSASGQTTDTQYF
TRBD2	many	TRBV6-2/TRBV6-3	TRBJ2-1	TGTGCCAGCAGTCGACGGACTAGCGGGCCCAATGAGCAGTTCTTC	CASSRRTSGPNEQFF
-	-	TRBV6-6	TRBJ2-5	TGTGCCACCGAAAGAGGATCGGGTGGCTATGAGCAGTACTTC	CATERGSGGYEQYF
-	-	TRBV28	TRBJ2-7	TGTGCCAGCAGTTCGGGTAATAGTAACTACGAGCAGTACTTC	CASSSGNSNYEQYF
TRBD1	-	TRBV20-1	TRBJ1-5	TGCAGTGCTAGATACAGGGGGCACGATCAGCCCCAGCATTTT	CSARYRGHDQPQHF
TRBD2	few	TRBV6-2/TRBV6-3	TRBJ2-1	TGTGCCAGCAGTAAGAGCGGGGAAAGGACGTACAATGAGCAGTTCTTC	CASSKSGERTYNEQFF
TRBD2	once	TRBV20-1	TRBJ2-7	TGCAGTGCTAGTCGCGCACTAGCGGGGACTTACAATGAGCAGTACTTC	CSASRALAGTYNEQYF
TRBD2	many	TRBV25-1	TRBJ2-5	TGTGCCAGCAGTGAATGGACTAGCGGGAGGAAGACCCAGTACTTC	CASSEWTSGRKTQYF
TRBD1	once	TRBV20-1	TRBJ2-7	TGCGGTGCTAGTCTAGACAGGGGCGAGCAGTACTTC	CGASLDRGEQYF